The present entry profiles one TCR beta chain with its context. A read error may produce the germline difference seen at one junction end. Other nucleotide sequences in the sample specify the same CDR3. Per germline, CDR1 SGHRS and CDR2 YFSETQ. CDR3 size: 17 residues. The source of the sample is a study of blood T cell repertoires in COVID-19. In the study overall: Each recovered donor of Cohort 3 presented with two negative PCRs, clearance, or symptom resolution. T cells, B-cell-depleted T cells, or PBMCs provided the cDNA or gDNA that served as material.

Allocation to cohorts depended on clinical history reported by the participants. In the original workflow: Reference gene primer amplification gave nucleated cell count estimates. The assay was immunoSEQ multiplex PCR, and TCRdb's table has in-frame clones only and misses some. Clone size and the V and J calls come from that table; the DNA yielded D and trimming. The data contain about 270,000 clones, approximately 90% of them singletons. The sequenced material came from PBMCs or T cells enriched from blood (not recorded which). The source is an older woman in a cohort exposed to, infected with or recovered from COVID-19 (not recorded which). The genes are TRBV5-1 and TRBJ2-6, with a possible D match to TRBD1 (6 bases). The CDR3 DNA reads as TGCGCCAGTAGCTTGACAGGATCCCGATCTGGGGCCAACGTCCTGACTTTC. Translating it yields CASSLTGSRSGANVLTF.